The table lists the clone carrying this T cell receptor beta chain with a count of one. Its target is unknown. The data were produced by immunoSEQ multiplex PCR, yet TCRdb's version contains in-frame clones alone and is incomplete. The sample shows 85,000 to 100,000 clones, roughly 80% of them seen only once. The sample comes from a study of memory CD4+ T cells and cytomegalovirus serostatus. General study findings and limits: The CMV-associated TCR signature appears largely within the CD4+ memory repertoire.

CDR1 is SGHVS, CDR2 FQNEAQ, per germline. With 5 bases clipped from V and 5 bases from J, the junction kept 10 bases outside the gene matches. The CDR3 spans 15 residues. The sort gate was single viable CD3+CD4+CD8-CD45RO+ cells for memory CD4+ T cells. Donors' CMV status reflects serum IgG against pp150, pp28, p38, p52. CD4+ T cells were isolated by positive magnetic selection. Sequenced: memory CD4+ T cells from blood. This TCR was sampled from an adult in good health and CMV-seropositive. V usage is TRBV7-8 and J usage is TRBJ2-5; 8 bases map to TRBD2. This chain's CDR3 is CASSLGTSGGETQYF. The CDR3, as DNA: TGTGCCAGCAGCCTGGGTACTAGCGGTGGGGAGACCCAGTACTTC.